The rows below give T cell receptor beta chains drawn from one sample of a study of cytomegalovirus exposure and HLA in healthy donors. Sequenced by immunoSEQ multiplex PCR; TCRdb stores in-frame clones only, minus some. The repertoire has around 250,000 clones, around 90% of them found once; the top ten carry roughly 1.6%. The specimen sequenced was PBMCs. The receptors shown here come from a girl aged 2-9 years in good health and CMV-seronegative. The CDR3 runs from the conserved cysteine through the conserved F or W. Fields, in order: D gene, V gene, J gene, clone size, CDR3 DNA, CDR3 protein. A D gene is named only where the DNA matches it firmly. Not all rows give a size; the values are once, few, many and, for expanded clones, a class.

TRBD1	TRBV6-6	TRBJ2-1	NA	TGTGCCAGCAGGTCCGGGACAGGGGGCAATGAGCAGTTCTTC	CASRSGTGGNEQFF
NA	TRBV5-4	TRBJ1-1	NA	TGTGCCAGCAGCTCGCTGAAACAGGGTGGTGGGACTGAAGCTTTCTTT	CASSSLKQGGGTEAFF
NA	TRBV7-6	TRBJ2-5	once	TGTGCCAGCGAGCCGGGGAGGTTATCAGGGACCCAGTACTTC	CASEPGRLSGTQYF
NA	TRBV19	TRBJ1-1	NA	TGTGCCAGTAGTATAGTCGGGGGTCTGGGGAACACTGAAGCTTTCTTT	CASSIVGGLGNTEAFF
NA	TRBV2	TRBJ2-7	NA	TGTGCCAGCAGTGAAGCGCGGGCTTCCTACGAGCAGTACTTC	CASSEARASYEQYF
NA	TRBV27	TRBJ1-1	NA	TGTGCCAGCAGTTTATACTCGCAGAACACTGAAGCTTTCTTT	CASSLYSQNTEAFF
NA	TRBV11-3	TRBJ2-3	NA	TGTGCCAGCAGCTTAACTAGCTGGAGCACAGATACGCAGTATTTT	CASSLTSWSTDTQYF
TRBD2	TRBV9	TRBJ2-2	NA	TGTGCCAGCAGCAGAGGACTAGCGGGGGGAAGAGGGACCGGGGAGCTGTTTTTT	CASSRGLAGGRGTGELFF
NA	TRBV7-9	TRBJ2-2	NA	TGTGCCAGCAGCTTAATCTGGAACAGGGTTTTACAGACCGGGGAGCTGTTTTTT	CASSLIWNRVLQTGELFF
TRBD2	TRBV29-1	TRBJ2-3	NA	TGCAGCGAAAGACTAGCGGGAGACGGCACAGATACGCAGTATTTT	CSERLAGDGTDTQYF
NA	TRBV5-6	TRBJ1-4	NA	TGTGCCAGCAGCTTTAGAGGAGGGCAAACAGATGAAAAACTGTTTTTT	CASSFRGGQTDEKLFF
NA	TRBV7-9	TRBJ2-1	NA	TGTGCCAGCAGTAGCAGCCCCTCCTACAATGAGCAGTTCTTC	CASSSSPSYNEQFF
NA	TRBV10-3	TRBJ1-2	NA	TGTGCCATCAGTGAGACAGGGACCAACTATGGCTACACCTTC	CAISETGTNYGYTF
NA	TRBV5-1	TRBJ2-5	once	TGCGCCAGCAGCTCGAACGGCTACTCGGGAGAGCAGTACTTC	CASSSNGYSGEQYF
NA	TRBV29-1	TRBJ1-1	NA	TGCAGCGTTGCGAGTTTCGCTGAAGCTTTCTTT	CSVASFAEAFF
TRBD2	TRBV9	TRBJ2-5	once	TGTGCCAGCAGCGTGACTAGCGGGAGGGCAACGGAGACCCAGTACTTC	CASSVTSGRATETQYF
NA	TRBV27	TRBJ2-1	NA	TGTGCCAGCAGTTTATCGATAGGCGGGGGCTGGAATGAGCAGTTCTTC	CASSLSIGGGWNEQFF
TRBD2	TRBV5-4	TRBJ2-7	NA	TGTGCCAGCAGCAGGACTAGCGGGAGGACCTCCTACGAGCAGTACTTC	CASSRTSGRTSYEQYF
NA	TRBV2	TRBJ1-2	NA	TGTGCCAGCAGGGAGACTCCTAACTATGGCTACACCTTC	CASRETPNYGYTF
TRBD2	TRBV5-1	TRBJ2-3	NA	TGCGCCAGCAGCTTGATGGCGGGGGGGCCAGGGGATACGCAGTATTTT	CASSLMAGGPGDTQYF
TRBD2	TRBV10-3	TRBJ2-1	NA	TGTGCCATCAGCGGGGGGGAGAGTCGTCAGTTCTTC	CAISGGESRQFF
NA	TRBV18	TRBJ1-1	once	TGTGCCAGCTCAGTCACTGGGCCCATGACTGAAGCTTTCTTT	CASSVTGPMTEAFF
TRBD2	TRBV27	TRBJ2-7	NA	TGTGCCAGCAGGTCGCGGCGGGGGAGGCGCCGTTACGAGCAGTACTTC	CASRSRRGRRRYEQYF
NA	TRBV7-9	TRBJ1-2	NA	TGTGCCAGCAGCTTAGTAATACGGGGGGCGAATGGCTACACCTTC	CASSLVIRGANGYTF
NA	TRBV21-1	TRBJ1-1	NA	TGTGCCAGCAGCAAACATCTGAACACTGAAGCTTTCTTT	CASSKHLNTEAFF
TRBD1	TRBV6-6	TRBJ2-7	NA	TGTGCCAGCACCGAACGACAGGGGTCCTACGAGCAGTACTTC	CASTERQGSYEQYF
TRBD2	TRBV27	TRBJ2-5	NA	TGTGCCAGCAGCCTCCGGGGACGGGGGGGAGAGACCCAGTACTTC	CASSLRGRGGETQYF
TRBD1	TRBV15	TRBJ2-7	once	TGTGCCACCAGCGGGGGACAGGGGCCCTACGAGCAGTACTTC	CATSGGQGPYEQYF
TRBD1	TRBV5-5	TRBJ2-7	NA	TGTGCCAGCAGTCAGGGACAGGGCCCGGGGGGGCAGTACTTC	CASSQGQGPGGQYF
NA	TRBV30	TRBJ2-7	NA	TGTGCCTGGAGTGTAGGAGGGAGAGGGGAGCAGTACTTC	CAWSVGGRGEQYF
NA	TRBV27	TRBJ1-2	NA	TGTGCCAGCAGTTTATCGGCAGGGGCGCACTATGGCTACACCTTC	CASSLSAGAHYGYTF
TRBD1	TRBV28	TRBJ2-7	NA	TGTGCCAGCAGACGGACAGGGATCTACGAGCAGTACTTC	CASRRTGIYEQYF
TRBD1	TRBV27	TRBJ1-2	NA	TGTGCCAGCAGCGGAGGGACAGGGGAGGCCTATGGCTACACCTTC	CASSGGTGEAYGYTF
TRBD1	TRBV7-9	TRBJ1-5	NA	TGTGCCAGCAGTCGAACGACGGGACAGGTCAATCAGCCCCAGCATTTT	CASSRTTGQVNQPQHF
TRBD1	TRBV30	TRBJ2-5	NA	TGTGCCTGGAGTACAACAGGGGCCCTGACCCAGTACTTC	CAWSTTGALTQYF
NA	TRBV9	TRBJ1-2	NA	TGTGCCAGCAGCGTAGCCGCTCGGACACCCCATTTAAACTATGGCTACACCTTC	CASSVAARTPHLNYGYTF
TRBD1	TRBV5-1	TRBJ1-1	NA	TGCGCCAGCAGCTTGAGAGGGGGCTCCGATGGTACTGAAGCTTTCTTT	CASSLRGGSDGTEAFF
NA	TRBV13	TRBJ2-5	NA	TGTGCCAGCAGCTTACTCACTGAGACCCAGTACTTC	CASSLLTETQYF
TRBD1	TRBV12-5	TRBJ2-5	NA	TGTGCTAGTGGGCCCGGAGACAGGGAACGGGGGACCCAGTACTTC	CASGPGDRERGTQYF
NA	TRBV6-1	TRBJ1-2	once	TGTGCCAGCAGTGATGTGGGGGCACTTCGACATGGCTACACCTTC	CASSDVGALRHGYTF
NA	TRBV9	TRBJ2-1	NA	TGTGCCAGCAGCGTCGAGGGACTTTACAATGAGCAGTTCTTC	CASSVEGLYNEQFF
NA	TRBV7-6	TRBJ2-3	NA	TGTGCCAGCAGCTTAGGTGCCCAGCGGAGCACAGATACGCAGTATTTT	CASSLGAQRSTDTQYF
NA	TRBV27	TRBJ2-7	NA	TGTGCCAGCAGTTTGATAACGGGACTCCAAACCTACGAGCAGTACTTC	CASSLITGLQTYEQYF
NA	TRBV30	TRBJ1-1	NA	TGTGCCTTAACCGTCGGGGGATACACTGAAGCTTTCTTT	CALTVGGYTEAFF
TRBD2	TRBV9	TRBJ2-5	NA	TGTGCCAGCAGCGCCCGCCTAGCGGGGGAAGAGACCCAGTACTTC	CASSARLAGEETQYF
NA	TRBV5-1	TRBJ2-3	few	TGCGCCAGCAGCTTGGTAGCGAGGAACACAGATACGCAGTATTTT	CASSLVARNTDTQYF
NA	TRBV2	TRBJ1-5	NA	TGTGCCAGCAGCACCCCCGGGGAGTTTGGTCAGCCCCAGCATTTT	CASSTPGEFGQPQHF
TRBD1	TRBV5-6	TRBJ1-5	NA	TGTGCCAGCAGCTTTTTGGGGACAGGGGGCAATCAGCCCCAGCATTTT	CASSFLGTGGNQPQHF
NA	TRBV6-1	TRBJ1-5	NA	TGTGCCAGCATCGAGGGCAATCAGCCCCAGCATTTT	CASIEGNQPQHF
NA	TRBV27	TRBJ1-2	NA	TGTGCCAGCGGCACTCGGACTACTCCGAGTCCTATCTATGGCTACACCTTC	CASGTRTTPSPIYGYTF
TRBD2	TRBV10-1	TRBJ2-5	NA	TGCGCCAGCAGTGAGACTAGCGGGGAGAGGGAGACCCAGTACTTC	CASSETSGERETQYF
NA	TRBV5-1	TRBJ2-5	NA	TGCGCCAGCAGCCCCCTTCCAGGAAAAGAGACCCAGTACTTC	CASSPLPGKETQYF
NA	TRBV5-1	TRBJ2-4	NA	TGCGCCAGCAGCTATTTAAACACGGGAGCCAAAAACATTCAGTACTTC	CASSYLNTGAKNIQYF
NA	TRBV6-1	TRBJ1-1	NA	TGTGCCAGCAGTGAAGCGCCAGGGGTTGAAGCTTTCTTT	CASSEAPGVEAFF
NA	TRBV7-9	TRBJ2-3	NA	TGTGCCAGCAGCTCTGACTACACAGATACGCAGTATTTT	CASSSDYTDTQYF
NA	TRBV10-3	TRBJ2-7	NA	TGTGCCATCAGTGATGTAACAGCCTCCTACGAGCAGTACTTC	CAISDVTASYEQYF